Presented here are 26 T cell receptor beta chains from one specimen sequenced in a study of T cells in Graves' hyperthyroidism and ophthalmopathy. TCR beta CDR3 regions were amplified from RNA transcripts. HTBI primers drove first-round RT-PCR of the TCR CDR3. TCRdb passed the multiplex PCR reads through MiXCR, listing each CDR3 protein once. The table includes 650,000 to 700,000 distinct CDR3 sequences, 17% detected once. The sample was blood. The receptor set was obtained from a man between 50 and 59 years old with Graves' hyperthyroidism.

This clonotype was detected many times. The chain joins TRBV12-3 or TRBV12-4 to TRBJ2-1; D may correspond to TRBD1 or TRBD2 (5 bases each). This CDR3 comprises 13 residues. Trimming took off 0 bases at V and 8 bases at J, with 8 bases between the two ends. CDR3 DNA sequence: TGTGCCAGCAGTTTAGCGCTGGGGGATGAGCAGTTCTTC. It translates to CASSLALGDEQFF.

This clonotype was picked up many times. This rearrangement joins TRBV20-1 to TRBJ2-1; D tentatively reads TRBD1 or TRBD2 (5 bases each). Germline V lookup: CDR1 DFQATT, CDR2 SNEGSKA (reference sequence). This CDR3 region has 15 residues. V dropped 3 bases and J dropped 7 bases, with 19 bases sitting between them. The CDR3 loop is CSASSLAGGGNEQFF. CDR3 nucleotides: TGCAGTGCTAGTAGTCTAGCTGGGGGTGGGAATGAGCAGTTCTTC.

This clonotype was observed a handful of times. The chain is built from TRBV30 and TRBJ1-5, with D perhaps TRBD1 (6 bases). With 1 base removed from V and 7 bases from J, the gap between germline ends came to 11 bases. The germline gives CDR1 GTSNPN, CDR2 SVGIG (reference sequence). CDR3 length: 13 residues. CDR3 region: CAWSEAGGQPQHF. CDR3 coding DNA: TGTGCCTGGAGTGAGGCGGGGGGCCAGCCCCAGCATTTT.

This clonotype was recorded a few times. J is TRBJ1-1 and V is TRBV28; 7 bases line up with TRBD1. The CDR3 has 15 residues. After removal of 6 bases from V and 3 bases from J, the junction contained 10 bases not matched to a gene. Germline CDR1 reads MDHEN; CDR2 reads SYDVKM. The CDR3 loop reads CASSPEGARDTEAFF. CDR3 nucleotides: TGTGCCAGCAGCCCTGAGGGGGCGAGGGACACTGAAGCTTTCTTT.

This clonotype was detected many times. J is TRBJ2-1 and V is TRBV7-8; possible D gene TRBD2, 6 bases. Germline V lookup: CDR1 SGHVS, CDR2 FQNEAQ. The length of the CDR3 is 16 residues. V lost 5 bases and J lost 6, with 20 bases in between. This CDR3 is CASSVSDFTSSNEQFF. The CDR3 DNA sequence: TGTGCCAGCAGCGTCTCGGACTTCACTAGCTCCAATGAGCAGTTCTTC.

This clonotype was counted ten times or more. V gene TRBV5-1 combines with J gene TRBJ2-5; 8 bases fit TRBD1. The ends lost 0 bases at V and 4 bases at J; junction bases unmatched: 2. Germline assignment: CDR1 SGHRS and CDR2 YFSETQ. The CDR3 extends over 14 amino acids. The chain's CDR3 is CASSLGTGTETQYF. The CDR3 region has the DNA TGCGCCAGCAGCTTGGGGACAGGGACAGAGACCCAGTACTTC.

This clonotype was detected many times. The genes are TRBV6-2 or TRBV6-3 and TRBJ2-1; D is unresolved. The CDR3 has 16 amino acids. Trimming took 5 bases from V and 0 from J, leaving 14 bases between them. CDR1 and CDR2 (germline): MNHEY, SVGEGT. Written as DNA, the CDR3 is TGTGCCAGCAGTAAGGGCCGGTGGCCCTCCTACAATGAGCAGTTCTTC. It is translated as CASSKGRWPSYNEQFF.

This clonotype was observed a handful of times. CDR3 amino acids: CASSIAGGPGNEQFF. Here the CDR3 DNA reads TGTGCCAGTAGTATTGCGGGAGGGCCAGGCAATGAGCAGTTCTTC. The genes are TRBV19 and TRBJ2-1, with TRBD2 matching over 9 bases. Germline V gives CDR1 LNHDA, CDR2 SQIVND (reference sequence). V was clipped by 3 bases and J by 6 bases; unmatched bases: 6. The CDR3 consists of 15 residues.

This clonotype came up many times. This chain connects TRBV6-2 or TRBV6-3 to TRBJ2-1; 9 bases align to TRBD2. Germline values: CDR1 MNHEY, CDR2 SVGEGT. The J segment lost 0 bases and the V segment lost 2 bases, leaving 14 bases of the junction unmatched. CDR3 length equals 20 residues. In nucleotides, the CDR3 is TGTGCCAGCAGTTACCCCGCCACAGCGGGAGGACCCAGCTCCTACAATGAGCAGTTCTTC. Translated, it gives CASSYPATAGGPSSYNEQFF.

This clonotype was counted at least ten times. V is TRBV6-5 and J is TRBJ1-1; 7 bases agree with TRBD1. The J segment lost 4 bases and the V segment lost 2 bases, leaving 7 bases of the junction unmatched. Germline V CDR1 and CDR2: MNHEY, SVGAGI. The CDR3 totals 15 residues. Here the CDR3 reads CASSYLTGIGTEAFF. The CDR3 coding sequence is TGTGCCAGCAGTTACCTGACAGGGATCGGCACTGAAGCTTTCTTT.

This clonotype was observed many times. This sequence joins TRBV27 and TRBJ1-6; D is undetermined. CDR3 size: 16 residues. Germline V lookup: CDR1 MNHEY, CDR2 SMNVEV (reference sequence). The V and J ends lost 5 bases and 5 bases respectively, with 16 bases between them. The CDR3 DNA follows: TGTGCCAGCAGTACGCCCCGGGAGGGTAATAATTCACCCCTCCACTTT. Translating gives CASSTPREGNNSPLHF.

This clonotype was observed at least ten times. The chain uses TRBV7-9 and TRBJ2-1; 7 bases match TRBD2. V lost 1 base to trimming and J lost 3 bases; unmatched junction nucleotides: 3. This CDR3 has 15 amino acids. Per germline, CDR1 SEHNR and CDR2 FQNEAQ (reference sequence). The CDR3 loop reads CASSLVPSGYNEQFF. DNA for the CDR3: TGTGCCAGCAGCTTAGTCCCTAGCGGCTACAATGAGCAGTTCTTC. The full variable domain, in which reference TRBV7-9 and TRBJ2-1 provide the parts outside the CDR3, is DTGVSQNPRHKITKRGQNVTFRCDPISEHNRLYWYRQTLGQGPEFLTYFQNEAQLEKSRLLSDRFSAERPKGSFSTLEIQRTEQGDSAMYLCASSLVPSGYNEQFFGPGTRLTVL.

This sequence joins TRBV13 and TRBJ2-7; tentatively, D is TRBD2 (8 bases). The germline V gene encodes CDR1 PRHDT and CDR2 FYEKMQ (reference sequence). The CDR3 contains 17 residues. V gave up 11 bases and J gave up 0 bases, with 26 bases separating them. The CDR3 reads CASSEGAGGSFSYEQYF. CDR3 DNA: TGTGCCTCCAGCGAGGGGGCGGGAGGATCCTTCTCCTACGAGCAGTACTTC.

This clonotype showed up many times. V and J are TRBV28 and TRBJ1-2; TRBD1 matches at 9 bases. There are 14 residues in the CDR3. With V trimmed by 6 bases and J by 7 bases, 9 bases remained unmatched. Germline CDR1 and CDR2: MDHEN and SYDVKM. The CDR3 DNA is TGTGCCAGCAGCTTCGGGACAGGGTTATCTGGCTACACCTTC. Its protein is CASSFGTGLSGYTF.

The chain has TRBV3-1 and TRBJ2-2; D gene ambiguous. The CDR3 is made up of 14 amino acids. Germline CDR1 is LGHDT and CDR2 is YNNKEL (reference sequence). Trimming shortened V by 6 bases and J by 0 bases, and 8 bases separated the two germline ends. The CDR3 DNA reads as TGTGCCAGCAGGGCGGAACCGAACACCGGGGAGCTGTTTTTT. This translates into CASRAEPNTGELFF. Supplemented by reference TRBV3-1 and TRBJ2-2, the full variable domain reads DTAVSQTPKYLVTQMGNDKSIKCEQNLGHDTMYWYKQDSKKFLKIMFSYNNKELIINETVPNRFSPKSPDKAHLNLHINSLELGDSAVYFCASRAEPNTGELFFGEGSRLTVL.

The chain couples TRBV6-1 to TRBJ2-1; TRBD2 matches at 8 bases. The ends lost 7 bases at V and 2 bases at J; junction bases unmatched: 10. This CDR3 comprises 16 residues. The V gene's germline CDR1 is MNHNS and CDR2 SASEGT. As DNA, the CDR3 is TGTGCCAGCAATCCGGGGGGTAGCGGGACCTACAATGAGCAGTTCTTC. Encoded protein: CASNPGGSGTYNEQFF.

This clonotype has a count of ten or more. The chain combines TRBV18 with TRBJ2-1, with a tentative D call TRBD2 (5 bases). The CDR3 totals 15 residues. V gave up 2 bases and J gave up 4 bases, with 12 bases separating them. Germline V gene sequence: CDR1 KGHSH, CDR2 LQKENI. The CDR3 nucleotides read TGTGCCAGCTCACCAGGACTGGAACCTTACAATGAGCAGTTCTTC. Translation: CASSPGLEPYNEQFF.

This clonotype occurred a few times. As DNA, the CDR3 is TGCAGTGCTAAGAGTAATGAGCAGTTCTTC. The encoded protein is CSAKSNEQFF. The chain joins TRBV20-1 to TRBJ2-1; D is ambiguous. The CDR3 extends over 10 amino acids. Between the trimmed V and J ends, which lost 4 bases and 7 bases, there was a span of 5 bases. The V gene's germline CDR1 is DFQATT and CDR2 SNEGSKA (reference sequence).

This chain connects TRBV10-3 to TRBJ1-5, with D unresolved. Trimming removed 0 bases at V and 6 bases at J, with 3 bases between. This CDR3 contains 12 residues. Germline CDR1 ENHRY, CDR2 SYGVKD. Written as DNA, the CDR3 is TGTGCCATCAGTGAGTCAGGTCAGCCCCAGCATTTT. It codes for CAISESGQPQHF.

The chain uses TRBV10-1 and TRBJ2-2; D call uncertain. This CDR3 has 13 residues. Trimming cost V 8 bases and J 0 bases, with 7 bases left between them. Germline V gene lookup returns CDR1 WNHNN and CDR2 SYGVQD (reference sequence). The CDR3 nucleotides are TGCGCCAGCGGGATGGCGAACACCGGGGAGCTGTTTTTT. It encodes CASGMANTGELFF.

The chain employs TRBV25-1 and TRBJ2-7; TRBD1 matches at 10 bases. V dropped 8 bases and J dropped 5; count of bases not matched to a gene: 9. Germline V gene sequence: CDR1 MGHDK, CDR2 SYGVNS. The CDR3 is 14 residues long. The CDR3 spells CASGWGTGDNEQYF. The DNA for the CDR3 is TGTGCCAGCGGTTGGGGGACAGGGGATAACGAGCAGTACTTC.

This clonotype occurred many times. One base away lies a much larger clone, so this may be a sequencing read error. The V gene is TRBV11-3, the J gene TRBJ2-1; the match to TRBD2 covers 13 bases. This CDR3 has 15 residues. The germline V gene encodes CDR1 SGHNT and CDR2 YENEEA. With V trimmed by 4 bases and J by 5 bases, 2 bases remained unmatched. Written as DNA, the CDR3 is TGTGCCAGCAGCTCACTAGCGGGAGGGAACAATGAGCAGTTCTTC. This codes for CASSSLAGGNNEQFF.

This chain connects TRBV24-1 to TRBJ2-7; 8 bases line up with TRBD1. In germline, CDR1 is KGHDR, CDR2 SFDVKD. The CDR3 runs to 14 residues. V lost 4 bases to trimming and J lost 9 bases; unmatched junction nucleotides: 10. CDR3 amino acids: CATSEPGQASGQYF. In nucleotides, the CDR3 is TGTGCCACCAGTGAGCCGGGACAGGCTTCAGGGCAGTACTTC.

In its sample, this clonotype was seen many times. CDR3 sequence (DNA): TGTGCCAGCAGTTTCGAAAAGCCAGGTTCCTACAATGAGCAGTTCTTC. It yields the protein CASSFEKPGSYNEQFF. The chain recombines TRBV27 with TRBJ2-1; no reliable D call. The germline CDR1 and CDR2 sequences are MNHEY and SMNVEV (reference sequence). The ends were cut back, 3 bases at V and 1 base at J, with 13 bases in the middle. The CDR3 has 16 amino acids.

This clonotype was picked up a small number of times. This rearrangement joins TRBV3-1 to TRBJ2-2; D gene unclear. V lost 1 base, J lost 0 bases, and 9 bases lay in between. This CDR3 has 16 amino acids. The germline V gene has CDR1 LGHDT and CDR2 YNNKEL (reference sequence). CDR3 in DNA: TGTGCCAGCAGCCAAGTGGGTGGATCGAACACCGGGGAGCTGTTTTTT. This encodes CASSQVGGSNTGELFF. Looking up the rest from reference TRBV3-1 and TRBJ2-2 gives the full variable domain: DTAVSQTPKYLVTQMGNDKSIKCEQNLGHDTMYWYKQDSKKFLKIMFSYNNKELIINETVPNRFSPKSPDKAHLNLHINSLELGDSAVYFCASSQVGGSNTGELFFGEGSRLTVL.

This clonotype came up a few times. CDR3 loop: CASSLAHQNQPQHF. The CDR3 DNA reads TGTGCCAGCAGCTTAGCCCACCAAAATCAGCCCCAGCATTTT. V gene TRBV7-6 combines with J gene TRBJ1-5; D unclear. Deletions cut 0 bases from V and 4 bases from J, with 7 bases between. This CDR3 spans 14 amino acids. Germline CDR1 reads SGHVS; CDR2 reads FNYEAQ.